This T cell receptor (beta chain) was recovered during a study of shared clonotypes between healthy human individuals. Naive CD8 cells comprised CD45RO-negative, CCR7-positively selected cells, excluding terminally differentiated effector memory CD45RA+ cells. The CDR3 totals 15 residues. The V end was cut by 4 bases, the J end by 3 bases, with 16 bases between. Germline CDR1 and CDR2: SGHVS and FQNEAQ. TCRdb's copy holds only in-frame clones and misses some; the assay was immunoSEQ multiplex PCR. Of about 2 million clones in the sample, approximately 95% were seen once. The table lists this clone with a count of one. No antigen is known for it. Study-wide points: Generally, naive subsets came out with larger estimated richness than memory subsets.

This clonotype originated in a man younger than 30 in good health. The chain has TRBV7-8 and TRBJ2-7; no clear D. The sample consisted of naive CD8+ T cells sorted from blood. The CDR3 DNA follows: TGTGCCAGCAGCTCCGGGTCTCAAGAAGGCTACGAGCAGTACTTC. As protein: CASSSGSQEGYEQYF.